This passage covers 22 T cell receptor beta chains from one sample sequenced in a study of identical twins. TCRdb processed the 5' RACE reads anew with MiXCR; each CDR3 protein has one entry. The data hold under 450,000 distinct CDR3 sequences, with about 18% observed a single time. Sequencing was carried out using naive T cells sorted from blood. The receptors come from a man in his forties or fifties in good health.

The rearrangement links TRBV5-5 to TRBJ1-1; D unresolved. The CDR3 spans 11 residues. Germline lookup yields CDR1 SGHKS and CDR2 YYEKEE (reference sequence). The V gene lost 4 bases and the J gene lost 6 bases, with 7 bases spanning the gap. The CDR3 sequence is CASSRPPEAFF. The CDR3 DNA is TGTGCCAGCAGCCGACCTCCTGAAGCTTTCTTT.

The CDR3 nucleotides are TGTGCCAGCAGACGAACAGGGGGCGGAGAGACCCAGTACTTC. This gives the protein CASRRTGGGETQYF. The rearrangement uses TRBV6-1 and TRBJ2-5; 9 bases map to TRBD1. Germline assignment: CDR1 MNHNS and CDR2 SASEGT. V lost 6 bases, J lost 4 bases, and 6 bases stayed unmatched. The CDR3 covers 14 residues.

V gene TRBV12-5 combines with J gene TRBJ2-1; D is unclear. V lost 5 bases, J lost 9 bases, and 11 bases lay in between. The CDR3 loop spans 12 amino acids. The germline CDR1 and CDR2 sequences are LGHNT and FRNRAP. CDR3 DNA: TGTGCTAGTGGTCTTGCCGGCAGTGAGCAGTTCTTC. It encodes CASGLAGSEQFF.

In its sample, this clonotype was seen a few times. The rearrangement uses TRBV7-9 and TRBJ2-7, with D hard to call. The CDR3 length is 14 residues. V was cut by 5 bases and J by 4 bases, with 15 bases left in between. Germline V gene data show CDR1 as SEHNR and CDR2 as FQNEAQ (reference sequence). The CDR3: CASSPVGFLYEQYF. CDR3 nucleotide sequence: TGTGCCAGCAGCCCCGTCGGCTTCCTATACGAGCAGTACTTC.

This clonotype came up many times. This chain joins TRBV5-1 and TRBJ2-1; no firm D call. V gave up 0 bases and J gave up 7 bases, with 8 bases separating them. CDR3 length equals 13 residues. Germline V CDR1 and CDR2: SGHRS, YFSETQ. Here the CDR3 reads CASSLAGPNEQFF. DNA for the CDR3: TGCGCCAGCAGCTTGGCCGGCCCGAATGAGCAGTTCTTC.

In its sample, this clonotype was seen many times. The chain uses TRBV18 and TRBJ2-1; 8 bases agree with TRBD2. V trimming: 3 bases; J trimming: 4 bases; junction bases outside the gene matches: 5. Germline assignment: CDR1 KGHSH and CDR2 LQKENI. This CDR3 spans 15 amino acids. The CDR3 spells CASSPSGGEYNEQFF. The CDR3 DNA follows: TGTGCCAGCTCACCTTCGGGAGGGGAGTACAATGAGCAGTTCTTC.

This clonotype was counted at least ten times. The genes are TRBV27 and TRBJ2-7; tentatively, D is TRBD2 (5 bases). Germline V gene sequence: CDR1 MNHEY, CDR2 SMNVEV (reference sequence). The germline V and J ends were trimmed by 6 bases and 4 bases, with 13 bases remaining between them. The CDR3 covers 13 residues. The CDR3 DNA reads as TGTGCCAGCAGCTCCAACGGGGTTTACGAGCAGTACTTC. It yields the protein CASSSNGVYEQYF.

This clonotype was detected only once. One base away lies a much larger clone, so this may be a sequencing read error. CDR3 region: CASKEGGSSSYKQYF. In nucleotides, the CDR3 is TGTGCCAGCAAGGAGGGAGGCAGCAGCTCCTACAAGCAGTACTTC. The chain employs TRBV12-3 or TRBV12-4 and TRBJ2-7; D may be TRBD2 (6 bases). The CDR3 sequence is 15 residues long.

This clonotype was counted many times. The V call is TRBV4-2, the J call TRBJ2-7; tentatively, D is TRBD1 (5 bases). CDR3 length: 16 residues. CDR1 LGHNA and CDR2 YNFKEQ come from the germline V gene. Trimming stripped 0 bases from V and 2 bases from J, with 14 bases between. The CDR3 DNA sequence: TGTGCCAGCAGCCAAGATGTCAGGGCCTCACCCTACGAGCAGTACTTC. It translates to CASSQDVRASPYEQYF.

This clonotype was picked up many times. This chain links TRBV12-3 or TRBV12-4 with TRBJ1-2, with TRBD1 identical over 7 bases. V shed 8 bases, J shed 9 bases, and the junction held 15 bases outside the gene matches. The CDR3 consists of 14 residues. CDR3 nucleotides: TGTGCCAGCGGGGGGACAGTCCTATCCTTTAGCTACACCTTC. Its translation: CASGGTVLSFSYTF.

This clonotype was picked up a small number of times. The chain joins TRBV6-5 to TRBJ1-1; D not resolved. With 4 bases removed from V and 5 bases from J, the gap between germline ends came to 11 bases. Germline V gene lookup returns CDR1 MNHEY and CDR2 SVGAGI. The CDR3 extends over 13 amino acids. The CDR3 protein is CASSSLVGTEAFF. The CDR3 nucleotides read TGTGCCAGCAGTTCCCTCGTGGGTACTGAAGCTTTCTTT.

The rearrangement joins TRBV7-2 to TRBJ2-5; tentative D call: TRBD2 (6 bases). The germline V and J ends were trimmed by 5 bases and 7 bases, with 20 bases remaining between them. Germline V gives CDR1 SGHTA, CDR2 FQGNSA. The CDR3 spans 15 residues. The CDR3 sequence is CASSPSRGTGRTQYF. The CDR3 DNA reads as TGTGCCAGCAGCCCCAGTCGTGGGACCGGGAGGACCCAGTACTTC.

The chain carries TRBV7-2 and TRBJ2-7, with TRBD2 as a possible D gene (6 bases). Germline CDR1 and CDR2: SGHTA and FQGNSA. The CDR3 loop spans 13 amino acids. V lost 1 base, J lost 4 bases, and 8 bases lay in between. The CDR3 nucleotides are TGTGCCAGCAGCTTAGGGAGGGAATACGAGCAGTACTTC. Translation: CASSLGREYEQYF. Together with reference TRBV7-2 and TRBJ2-7, the CDR3 gives the full variable domain: GAGVSQSPSNKVTEKGKDVELRCDPISGHTALYWYRQSLGQGLEFLIYFQGNSAPDKSGLPSDRFSAERTGGSVSTLTIQRTQQEDSAVYLCASSLGREYEQYFGPGTRLTVT.

The V call is TRBV6-4, the J call TRBJ1-2; D is unresolved. Germline V gene data show CDR1 as MRHNA and CDR2 as SNTAGT. The V end was cut by 0 bases, the J end by 6 bases, with 23 bases between. The CDR3 is made up of 18 amino acids. The CDR3 sequence: CASSDSLLPDPSGHGYTF. Here the CDR3 DNA reads TGTGCCAGCAGTGACTCTCTGCTCCCGGACCCCTCCGGGCATGGCTACACCTTC.

In this sample, this clonotype turned up many times. The chain links TRBV28 to TRBJ1-5; the match to TRBD1 covers 8 bases. After removal of 6 bases from V and 4 bases from J, the junction contained 8 bases not matched to a gene. Germline V gene data show CDR1 as MDHEN and CDR2 as SYDVKM. This CDR3 is 15 amino acids long. This chain's CDR3 is CASRPATGGNQPQHF. CDR3 coding DNA: TGTGCCAGCAGACCTGCAACAGGGGGGAATCAGCCCCAGCATTTT.

This clonotype was seen a handful of times. The chain has TRBV5-1 and TRBJ2-5, with TRBD2 identical over 8 bases. The CDR3 is 17 residues long. Germline assignment: CDR1 SGHRS and CDR2 YFSETQ. Unmatched junction bases numbered 11, after V lost 2 bases and J lost 2 bases. In DNA, the CDR3 is TGCGCCAGCAGCTTTTCCGTCCAAGTAGCGGGACAAGAGACCCAGTACTTC. Protein: CASSFSVQVAGQETQYF.

This clonotype was found once. The genes are TRBV4-2 and TRBJ2-2; D is possibly TRBD2 (5 bases). V gave up 4 bases and J gave up 5 bases, with 14 bases separating them. From germline, CDR1 is LGHNA and CDR2 YNFKEQ. The CDR3 has 15 amino acids. The CDR3 loop is CASSPRRDRTGELFF. In DNA, the CDR3 is TGTGCCAGCAGCCCCCGACGGGATAGAACCGGGGAGCTGTTTTTT.

This clonotype has just a few counts. Germline is not matched at one junction end, which may reflect a read error. The rearrangement joins TRBV15 to TRBJ2-5; D gene ambiguous. The CDR3 loop spans 11 amino acids. Germline V gives CDR1 LNHNV, CDR2 YYDKDF (reference sequence). Here the CDR3 DNA reads TGTGCCACCAGCAGAGATTCCCCCCCGCTTTGG. Translated, it gives CATSRDSPPLW.

This clonotype was counted at least ten times. J is TRBJ1-6 and V is TRBV12-3 or TRBV12-4; 10 bases are a match to TRBD1. The CDR3 is made up of 15 amino acids. Trimming removed 2 bases from V and 9 bases from J; junction bases left unmatched: 4. Here the CDR3 reads CASSLSGTGVSPLHF. The DNA of the CDR3 is TGTGCCAGCAGTTTATCGGGGACAGGGGTTTCACCCCTCCACTTT.

This clonotype was detected only a few times. The V and J genes are TRBV20-1 and TRBJ2-3; no definite D call. The CDR3 is 13 residues long. Trimming took 3 bases from V and 2 from J, leaving 9 bases between them. Germline loops: CDR1 DFQATT, CDR2 SNEGSKA (reference sequence). The DNA for the CDR3 is TGCAGTGCTAGGCCAGGATCCACAGATACGCAGTATTTT. Its protein is CSARPGSTDTQYF.

CDR3 DNA: TGTGCCATCAGTGAGTCGACAGGGTATCTTAGCTCCTACGAGCAGTACTTC. It specifies CAISESTGYLSSYEQYF. The V and J genes are TRBV10-3 and TRBJ2-7; 7 positions agree with TRBD1. This CDR3 region has 17 residues. CDR1 and CDR2 from the germline V gene are ENHRY and SYGVKD. V was clipped by 0 bases and J by 0 bases; unmatched bases: 8.

The rearrangement joins TRBV29-1 to TRBJ2-3; the match to TRBD1 covers 8 bases. This CDR3 comprises 11 residues. With 7 bases clipped from V and 8 bases from J, the junction kept 5 bases outside the gene matches. Germline values: CDR1 SQVTM, CDR2 ANQGSEA. The DNA for the CDR3 is TGCAGCGGGACAGGGCTGGGTACGCAGTATTTT. Amino acids: CSGTGLGTQYF.